This T cell receptor (beta chain) was identified during a study of blood T cell repertoires in COVID-19 (dated by TCRdb to the early 2020s). Describing the broader study: The collaborator samples originated in the United States, Italy and Spain and spanned the acute and convalescent phases of COVID-19. The material from the prospective study consisted of cDNA or gDNA derived from T cells, B-cell-depleted T cells, or PBMCs. The dataset comprised deeply sampled blood TCRbeta repertoires from subjects exposed to, actively infected with, or recovered from COVID-19. The repertoires were released in a freely available public database meant as a resource for research on the immune response to SARS-CoV-2. The samples were drawn from the first 160 participants of the ongoing ImmuneRACE study and from under 1,500 subjects provided by 6 global collaborators. A de-identified subject ID, COVID-19 status, age in years and sex were almost always included in the sample metadata. HLA class I and class II types, where available, came from metadata supplied by the sample provider rather than from assay-based typing. Paper-wide results and their limitations: The quantity of clinical and demographic metadata differed by source and by participant and was supplied without curation.

Collaborating institutions collected whole blood in K2EDTA tubes following their own protocols. Collaborator samples were shipped for TCRbeta analysis as frozen whole blood, isolated PBMCs, or DNA extracted from either sample type. There are 13 amino acids in the CDR3, from cysteine to phenylalanine inclusive. Of the read, only the CDR3 DNA is kept; its 39 bases are in frame from base 1. Reading the germline V gene gives CDR1 ENHRY and CDR2 SYGVKD. TCRbeta CDR3 regions were amplified from genomic DNA by means of the immunoSEQ Assay, a bias-controlled multiplex PCR. Regarding the original processing steps: The number of nucleated cells in each sample was estimated by amplification of reference gene primers within the assay. Sequence reads were collapsed and filtered to measure the absolute abundance of every unique TCRbeta CDR3 rearrangement. For each sample, productive Simpson clonality was calculated by taking the square root of Simpson's diversity index across productive rearrangements. TCRdb took this table from immuneACCESS and kept in-frame rearrangements with V and J called. Such tables lack part of the clones; where checked against another copy, unresolved V genes explain under half of the gap, and the rest is unexplained. D and trimming come from the DNA, and the V and J calls and clone size come from that table. For this sample there are 120,000 or so clones; over 75% appear just once. The ten largest clonotypes hold 25% to 30% of the sample.

On this clone itself: The antigen it binds to is not known. One junction end does not reproduce the germline sequence, and a read error may be involved.

Specimen: peripheral blood. The receptor was derived from a woman of 80 years or more with acute or convalescent COVID-19. This receptor chain uses TRBV10-3 and TRBJ1-2, and 9 junctional nucleotides match TRBD1. The nucleotide sequence reads as follows: TGTGCCATCAGTTCCCCCGGACAGGGGCCAGGAGTCTTC. This sequence encodes CAISSPGQGPGVF.